What follows describes a single T cell receptor beta chain. Its antigen is unknown. These data come from a study of synovial regulatory T cells in juvenile arthritis. Overall study: A few patients were therapy-naive; six received methotrexate alone.

Assay: immunoSEQ multiplex PCR; the TCRdb copy retains only in-frame clones and omits some. The sample spans roughly 9,200 clones; the ten largest clones claim nearly 0.95%. Study observations and caveats: Synovial Treg CDR3 sequences overlapped more with iaTregs than other circulating Tregs.

CDR1 LNHDA and CDR2 SQIVND come from the germline V gene (reference sequence). This CDR3 is 15 amino acids long. This entry has no DNA. This chain uses TRBV19 with TRBJ2-1; TCRdb picks TRBD2, but there is no DNA to check that call. This receptor was identified in a donor aged 2-30 years with juvenile idiopathic arthritis. The specimen sequenced was Treg cells from blood. The subset: remaining (HLA-DR-negative) circulating blood Treg cells. The CDR3 here is CASSRLAGGYNEQFF.